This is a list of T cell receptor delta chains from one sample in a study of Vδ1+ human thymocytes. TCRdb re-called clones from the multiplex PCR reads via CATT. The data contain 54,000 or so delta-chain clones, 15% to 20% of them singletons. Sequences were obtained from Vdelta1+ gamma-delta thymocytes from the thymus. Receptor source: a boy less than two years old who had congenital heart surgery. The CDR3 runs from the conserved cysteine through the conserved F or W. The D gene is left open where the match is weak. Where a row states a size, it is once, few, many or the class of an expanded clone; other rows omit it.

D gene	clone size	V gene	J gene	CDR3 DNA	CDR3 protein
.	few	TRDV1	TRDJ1	TGTGCTCTTGGGGATCCCTCATGCCTAGGAACAGCTAGTGTGATACGCAGATCGTACACCGATAAACTCATCTTT	CALGDPSCLGTASVIRRSYTDKLIF
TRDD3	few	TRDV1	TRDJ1	TGTGCTCTTGGGGACCGTTTGTCCTACTGGGGGTCAAACACCGATAAACTCATCTTT	CALGDRLSYWGSNTDKLIF
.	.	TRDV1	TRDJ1	TGTGCTCTTGGGGCAAGTTCCTACTGGGCGTACACCGATAAACTCATCTTT	CALGASSYWAYTDKLIF
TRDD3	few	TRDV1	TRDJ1	TGTGCTCTTGGGGGCCACCATTTCCCCCGGTTGGCTGGGGGTGCCGATAAACTCATCTTT	CALGGHHFPRLAGGADKLIF
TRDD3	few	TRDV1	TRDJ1	TGTGCTCTTGGAGCCTTCCTACCGGTTCCTGTACTGGGGGATACTAGCTCCGATAAACTCATCTTT	CALGAFLPVPVLGDTSSDKLIF
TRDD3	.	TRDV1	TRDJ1	TGTGCTCTTGGGGAACTCAGTGACTGGGGGATACGAGTTGGTAAACTCATCTTT	CALGELSDWGIRVGKLIF
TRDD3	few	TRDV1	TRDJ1	TGTGCTCTTGGGGAAACGGGGCCAAATACGGTTGAAACTGGGGGATATAGGTATTTCAGACTCATCTTT	CALGETGPNTVETGGYRYFRLIF
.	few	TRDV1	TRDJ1	TGTGCTCTTGGGCCGCCCTTCCCTGACACCGATAAACTCATCTTT	CALGPPFPDTDKLIF
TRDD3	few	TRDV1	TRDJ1	TGTGCTCTTGGGGAGGCCCTACCGGGGATACTTTACACCGATAAACTCATCTTT	CALGEALPGILYTDKLIF
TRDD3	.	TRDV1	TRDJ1	TGTGCTCTTGGCCTAAGGGGGACTGGGGGATACACCGATAAACTCATCTTT	CALGLRGTGGYTDKLIF
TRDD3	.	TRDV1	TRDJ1	TGTGCTCTTGGGGAATGGAGGTACTGGGGGATACGCGGACCTCCGTACACCGATAAACTCATCTTT	CALGEWRYWGIRGPPYTDKLIF
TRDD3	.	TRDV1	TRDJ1	TGTGCTCTTGGGGAACTTCGATTCTTACTGGGGGAGCCGTACACCGATAAACTCATCTTT	CALGELRFLLGEPYTDKLIF
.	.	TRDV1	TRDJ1	TGTGCTCTTGGGGCCCAATCGCACTCTAAACTCATCTTT	CALGAQSHSKLIF
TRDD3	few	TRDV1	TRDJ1	TGTGCTCTTGGGGAACATTATGGTCAGCCCCGAGCTGAGGGGATACGTGCCGATAAACTCATCTTT	CALGEHYGQPRAEGIRADKLIF
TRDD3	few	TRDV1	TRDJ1	TGTGCTCTTGGGGAAAGGCTCTTCCTACCTCCTTCTGGGGGATACCCCGATAAACTCATCTTT	CALGERLFLPPSGGYPDKLIF
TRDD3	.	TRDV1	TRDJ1	TGTGCTCTTGGGGAACTAATCCAGGTCTATCCTACCAAGTACTGGGGGTCCACCCTCAACACCGATAAACTCATCTTT	CALGELIQVYPTKYWGSTLNTDKLIF
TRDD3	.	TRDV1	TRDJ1	TGTGCTCTTGGGGAATCAGGGTGTACTGGGGGATGGGTAACGTACACCGATAAACTCATCTTT	CALGESGCTGGWVTYTDKLIF
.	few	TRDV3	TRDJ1	TGTGCCTTTTTCCCCACCACCGATAAACTCATCTTT	CAFFPTTDKLIF
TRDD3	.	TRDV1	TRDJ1	TGTGCTCTTGGGGAACTCGGTGCTAGACTGGGGGATAGAGGGGGCACCGATAAACTCATCTTT	CALGELGARLGDRGGTDKLIF
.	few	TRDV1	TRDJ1	TGTGCTCTTGGGGAACGACGGAGAGTTTTCCTTGGGTACACCGATAAACTCATCTTT	CALGERRRVFLGYTDKLIF
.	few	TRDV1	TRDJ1	TGTGCTCTTGGGGTTCTTGGGGACTTTCGCCTTAGCACCGATAAACTCATCTTT	CALGVLGDFRLSTDKLIF
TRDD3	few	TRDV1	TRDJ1	TGTGCTCTTGGGGAACTATGCCTTCCCCATCCCTCGATGGGGGATCGCTCCGATAAACTCATCTTT	CALGELCLPHPSMGDRSDKLIF
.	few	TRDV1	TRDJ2	TGTGCTCTTGGGGAGAAACGGGATTCCCTTATATTTTTGACAGCACAACTCTTCTTT	CALGEKRDSLIFLTAQLFF
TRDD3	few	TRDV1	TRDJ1	TGTGCTCTTGTACCTACCCACTGGGGGATTCTAACCGATAAACTCATCTTT	CALVPTHWGILTDKLIF
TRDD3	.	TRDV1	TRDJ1	TGTGCTCTTGGGGAACAGCTTCTAACTGGGGGATACGGGGCCGATAAACTCATCTTT	CALGEQLLTGGYGADKLIF
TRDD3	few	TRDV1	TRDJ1	TGTGCTCTTGGGGAACGTCGGCTCTCCTACAAGGACTGGGGGACCGATAAACTCATCTTT	CALGERRLSYKDWGTDKLIF
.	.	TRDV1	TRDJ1	TGTGCTCTTGGGCCTGCCCCTCACCTCACCGATAAACTCATCTTT	CALGPAPHLTDKLIF
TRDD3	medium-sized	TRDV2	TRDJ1	TGTGCCTGTGACACCGGCTGGGGGATACGCTGCGATAAACTCATCTTT	CACDTGWGIRCDKLIF
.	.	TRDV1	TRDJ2	TGTGCTCTTGGGGGGGAAATCTACGGAAGAGCACAACTCTTCTTT	CALGGEIYGRAQLFF
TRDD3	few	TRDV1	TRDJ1	TGTGCTCTTGGGGAACTTTCTTCGCGAGGTGGGGGACTGCGAACCGATAAACTCATCTTT	CALGELSSRGGGLRTDKLIF
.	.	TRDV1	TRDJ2	TGTGCTCTTGGGGAATCGCGAGTGGGGGCCTCTTATGCAGCACAACTCTTCTTT	CALGESRVGASYAAQLFF
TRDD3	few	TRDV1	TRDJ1	TGTGCTCTTGGGGAAGTACCGGGGGATACCGGGTACACCGATAAACTCATCTTT	CALGEVPGDTGYTDKLIF
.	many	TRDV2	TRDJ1	TGTGCCTCCGTGGAGGGTGGGTTAACCGATAAACTCATCTTT	CASVEGGLTDKLIF
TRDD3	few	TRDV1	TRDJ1	TGTGCTCTTGGGGAACTAAATCCTGCCGGCTGGGGGGATACGCAGTGCGATAAACTCATCTTT	CALGELNPAGWGDTQCDKLIF
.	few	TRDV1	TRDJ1	TGTGCTCTTGGGGAACTTTCCTACACCGATAAACTCATCTTT	CALGELSYTDKLIF
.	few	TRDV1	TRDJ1	TGTGCTCTTGGGGAATCCGCTTCCCAGACGTATAACGTTAAACTCATCTTT	CALGESASQTYNVKLIF
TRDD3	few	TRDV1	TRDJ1	TGTGCTCTTGGGGAACTCCGCCCCACGGATTTACTGGGGGAGTCCAAACTCATCTTT	CALGELRPTDLLGESKLIF
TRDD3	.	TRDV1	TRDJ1	TGTGCTCTTGGGGAACTATCGCGGGCTGGGGATAAATGCACCGATAAACTCATCTTT	CALGELSRAGDKCTDKLIF
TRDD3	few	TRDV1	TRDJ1	TGTGCTCTTGGGGAGGTCCCAGCTGGGGGATACTGTCCCTACACCGATAAACTCATCTTT	CALGEVPAGGYCPYTDKLIF
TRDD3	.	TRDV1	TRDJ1	TGTGCTCTTGGGGATCAGAGGGACTTCCTGGGGGATAGGGCTACCGATAAACTCATCTTT	CALGDQRDFLGDRATDKLIF
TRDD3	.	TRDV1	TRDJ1	TGTGCTCTTGGGGGATATTCCTACGTCCATACTGGGGGAACCGATAAACTCATCTTT	CALGGYSYVHTGGTDKLIF